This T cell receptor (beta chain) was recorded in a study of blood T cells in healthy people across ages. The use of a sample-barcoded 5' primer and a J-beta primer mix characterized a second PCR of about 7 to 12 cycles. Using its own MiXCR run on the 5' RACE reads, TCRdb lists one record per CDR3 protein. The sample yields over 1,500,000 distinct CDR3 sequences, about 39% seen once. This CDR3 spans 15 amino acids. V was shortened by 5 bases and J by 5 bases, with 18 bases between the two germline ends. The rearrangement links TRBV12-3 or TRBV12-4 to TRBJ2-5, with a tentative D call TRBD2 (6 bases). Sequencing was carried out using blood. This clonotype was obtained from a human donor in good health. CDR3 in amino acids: CASSVWGLAGETQYF. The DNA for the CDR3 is TGTGCCAGCAGTGTGTGGGGACTGGCAGGCGAGACCCAGTACTTC.